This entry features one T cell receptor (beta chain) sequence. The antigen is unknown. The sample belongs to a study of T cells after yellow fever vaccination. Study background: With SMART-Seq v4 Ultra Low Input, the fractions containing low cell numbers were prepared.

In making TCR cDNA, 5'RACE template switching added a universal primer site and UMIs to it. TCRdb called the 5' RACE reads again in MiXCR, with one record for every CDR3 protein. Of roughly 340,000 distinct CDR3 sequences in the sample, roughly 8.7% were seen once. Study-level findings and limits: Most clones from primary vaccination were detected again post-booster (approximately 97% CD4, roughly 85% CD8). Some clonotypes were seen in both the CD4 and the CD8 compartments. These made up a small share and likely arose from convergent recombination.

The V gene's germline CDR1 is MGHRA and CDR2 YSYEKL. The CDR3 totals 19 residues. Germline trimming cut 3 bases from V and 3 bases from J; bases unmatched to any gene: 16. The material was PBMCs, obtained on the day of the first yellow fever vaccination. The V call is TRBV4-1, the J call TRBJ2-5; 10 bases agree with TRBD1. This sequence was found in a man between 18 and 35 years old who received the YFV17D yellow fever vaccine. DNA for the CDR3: TGCGCCAGCAGCCACCTTCCGGGACAGGGGAGGTCGGGGAAAGAGACCCAGTACTTC. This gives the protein CASSHLPGQGRSGKETQYF.